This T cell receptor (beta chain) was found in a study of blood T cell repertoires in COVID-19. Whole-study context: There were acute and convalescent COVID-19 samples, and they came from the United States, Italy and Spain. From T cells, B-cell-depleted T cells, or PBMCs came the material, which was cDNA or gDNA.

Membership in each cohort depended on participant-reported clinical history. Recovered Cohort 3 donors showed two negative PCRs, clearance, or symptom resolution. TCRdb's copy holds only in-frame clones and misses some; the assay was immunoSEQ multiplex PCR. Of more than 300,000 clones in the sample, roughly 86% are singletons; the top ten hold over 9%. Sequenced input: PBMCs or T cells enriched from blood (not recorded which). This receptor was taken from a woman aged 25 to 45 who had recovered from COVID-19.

CDR3 loop: CASSPDRGFTEAFF. As DNA, the CDR3 is TGTGCCAGTAGTCCTGACAGGGGATTCACTGAAGCTTTCTTT. This chain uses TRBV19 with TRBJ1-1, with 8 bases lining up with TRBD1. Germline V gene sequence: CDR1 LNHDA, CDR2 SQIVND (reference sequence). This CDR3 has 14 residues. The ends lost 5 bases at V and 4 bases at J; junction bases unmatched: 6.